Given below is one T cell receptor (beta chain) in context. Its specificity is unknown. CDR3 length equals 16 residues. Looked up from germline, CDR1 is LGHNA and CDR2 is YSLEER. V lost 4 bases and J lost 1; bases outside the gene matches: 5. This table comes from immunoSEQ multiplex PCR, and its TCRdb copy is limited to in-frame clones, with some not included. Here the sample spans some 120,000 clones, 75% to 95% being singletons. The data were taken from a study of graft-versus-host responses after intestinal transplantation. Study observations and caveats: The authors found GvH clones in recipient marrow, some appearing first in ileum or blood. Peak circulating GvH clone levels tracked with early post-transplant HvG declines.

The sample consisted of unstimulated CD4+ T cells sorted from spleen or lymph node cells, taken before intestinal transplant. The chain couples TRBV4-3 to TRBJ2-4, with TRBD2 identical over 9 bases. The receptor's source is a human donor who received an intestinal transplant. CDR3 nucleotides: TGCGCCAGCAGCCCGGCGGGAGGGGAGGCCAAAAACATTCAGTACTTC. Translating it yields CASSPAGGEAKNIQYF.